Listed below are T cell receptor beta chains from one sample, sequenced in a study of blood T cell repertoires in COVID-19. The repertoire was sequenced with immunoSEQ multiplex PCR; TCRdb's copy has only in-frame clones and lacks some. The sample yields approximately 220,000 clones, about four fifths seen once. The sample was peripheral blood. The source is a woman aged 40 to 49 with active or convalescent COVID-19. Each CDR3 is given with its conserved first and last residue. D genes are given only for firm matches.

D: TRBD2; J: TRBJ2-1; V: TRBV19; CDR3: CATAGVLGEQFF
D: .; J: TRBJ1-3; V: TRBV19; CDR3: CASSIASSGNTIYF
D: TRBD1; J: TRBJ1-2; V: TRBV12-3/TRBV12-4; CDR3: CASRPDRVLGYTF
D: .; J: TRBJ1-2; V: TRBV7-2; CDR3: CASSHPVGGSAYGYTF
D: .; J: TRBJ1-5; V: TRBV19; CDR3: CASSDSGANQPQHF
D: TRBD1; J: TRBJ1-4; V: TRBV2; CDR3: CASSSQPGGTNEKLFF
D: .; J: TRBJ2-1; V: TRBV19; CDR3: CASRDNGARSTEQFF
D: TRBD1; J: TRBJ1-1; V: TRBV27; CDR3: CASARQGWNAEAFF
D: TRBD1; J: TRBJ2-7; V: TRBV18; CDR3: CASSPLSGGSYEQYF
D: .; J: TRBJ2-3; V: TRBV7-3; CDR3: CASSLVDTQYF
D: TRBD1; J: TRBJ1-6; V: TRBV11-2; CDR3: CASSLVDREGSPLHF
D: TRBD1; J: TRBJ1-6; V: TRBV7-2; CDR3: CASTSDRGTASYNSPLHF